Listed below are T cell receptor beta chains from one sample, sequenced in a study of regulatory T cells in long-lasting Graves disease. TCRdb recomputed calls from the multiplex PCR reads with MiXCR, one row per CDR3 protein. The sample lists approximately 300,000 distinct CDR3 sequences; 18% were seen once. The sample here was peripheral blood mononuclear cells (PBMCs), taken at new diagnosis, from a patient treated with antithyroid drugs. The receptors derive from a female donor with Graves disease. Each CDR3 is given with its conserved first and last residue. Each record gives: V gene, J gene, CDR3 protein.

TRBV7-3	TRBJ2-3	CASSPRPGRRDTQYF
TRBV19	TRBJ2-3	CASSILASGRVNTQYF
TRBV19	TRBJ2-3	CASREAGVGTDTQYF
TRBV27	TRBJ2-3	CASSRDRLQYF
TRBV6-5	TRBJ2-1	CASSYSAPGVDNEQFF
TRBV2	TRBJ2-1	CASSEARLAGGNNEQFF
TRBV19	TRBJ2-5	CASSKGTSGGQETQYF
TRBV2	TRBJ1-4	CASMSVGEKLFF
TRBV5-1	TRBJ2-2	CASSVTGYHELFF
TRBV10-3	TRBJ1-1	CAISGQGPSGDTEAFF
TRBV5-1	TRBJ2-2	CASSIAERNTGELFF
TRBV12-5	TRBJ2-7	CASGLIWTGHTYEQYF
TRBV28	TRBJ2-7	CASRVGGGYEQYF
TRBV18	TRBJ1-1	CASSPSQGARKTEAFF
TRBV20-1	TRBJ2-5	CSARGSLNRAETQYF
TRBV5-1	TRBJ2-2	CASSFWTDNTGELFF
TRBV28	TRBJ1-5	CATGRVAGAFNQPQHF
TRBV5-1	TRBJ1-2	CASSLGTVGGYTF
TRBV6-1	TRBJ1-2	CASSEEDRPNYGYTF
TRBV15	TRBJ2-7	CATSRGPSAPGHEQYF
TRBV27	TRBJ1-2	CASSLAPPGGYTF
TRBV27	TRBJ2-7	CASSQHGSYEQYF
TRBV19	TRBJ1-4	CASKSGTGHEKLFF
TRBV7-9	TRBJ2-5	CASSLGAGSPQETQYF
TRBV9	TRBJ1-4	CASSVGRTGGEKLFF
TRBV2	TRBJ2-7	CASSDAGTGVHEQYF
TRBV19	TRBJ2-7	CASSMFRDAVGSYEQYF
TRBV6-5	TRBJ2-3	CASSYSEYSTDTQYF
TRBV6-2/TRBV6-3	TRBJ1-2	CASSAGTPKFYTF